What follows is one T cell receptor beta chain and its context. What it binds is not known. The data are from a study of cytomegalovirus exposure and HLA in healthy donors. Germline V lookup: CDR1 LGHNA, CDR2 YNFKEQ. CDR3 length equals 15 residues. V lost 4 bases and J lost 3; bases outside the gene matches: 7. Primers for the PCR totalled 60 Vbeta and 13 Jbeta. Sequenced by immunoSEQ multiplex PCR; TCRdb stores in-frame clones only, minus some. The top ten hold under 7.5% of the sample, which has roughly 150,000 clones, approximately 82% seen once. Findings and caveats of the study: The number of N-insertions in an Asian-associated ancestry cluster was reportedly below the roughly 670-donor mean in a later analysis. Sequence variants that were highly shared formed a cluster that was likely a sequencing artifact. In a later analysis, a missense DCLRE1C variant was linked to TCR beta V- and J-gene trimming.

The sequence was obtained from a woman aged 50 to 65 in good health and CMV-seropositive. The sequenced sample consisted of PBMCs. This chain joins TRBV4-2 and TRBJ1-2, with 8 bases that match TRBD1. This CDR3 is CASSLKQGVDYGYTF. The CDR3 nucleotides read TGTGCCAGCAGCCTTAAACAGGGGGTCGACTATGGCTACACCTTC.